Below are 21 T cell receptor beta chains sequenced from a single sample in a study of beta chain features in type 1 diabetes. Since all of the isolated RNA was reverse transcribed, expressed TCRB transcripts were what got sequenced. Measured with immunoSEQ multiplex PCR; TCRdb has only the in-frame clones, and not every one. The table includes hundreds of thousands of clones, 15% to 18% detected once. The specimen was naive CD4+ T cells from blood. Every receptor here comes from a man aged 18 to 29 in good health.

This clone was observed a handful of times. This sequence joins TRBV20-1 and TRBJ2-7; D is possibly TRBD2 (6 bases). The CDR3 sequence is 11 residues long. V lost 6 bases to trimming and J lost 9 bases, with 15 bases between them. The germline V gene has CDR1 DFQATT and CDR2 SNEGSKA (reference sequence). The CDR3 sequence: CSAGDKGGQYF. DNA for the CDR3: TGCAGTGCAGGGGATAAGGGAGGGCAGTACTTC.

The genes are TRBV7-8 and TRBJ2-5; TRBD2 matches 8 bases. V lost 5 bases and J lost 2; bases outside the gene matches: 4. Germline CDR1 is SGHVS and CDR2 is FQNEAQ. The CDR3 loop spans 14 amino acids. The CDR3 loop is CASSPGRGQETQYF. The DNA for the CDR3 is TGTGCCAGCAGCCCCGGGAGGGGACAAGAGACCCAGTACTTC.

The rearrangement links TRBV10-2 to TRBJ1-5; D remains unclear. The V gene lost 6 bases and the J gene lost 9 bases, with 15 bases spanning the gap. This CDR3 region has 13 residues. Germline V gene lookup returns CDR1 WSHSY and CDR2 SAAADI. CDR3 nucleotide sequence: TGCGCCAGCAGGGACGTAGGGAGCGCGCCCCAGCATTTT. Amino acid sequence: CASRDVGSAPQHF.

This clone was picked up a small number of times. V and J are TRBV29-1 and TRBJ1-2; TRBD1 aligns across 11 bases. CDR3 length equals 14 residues. V lost 6 bases and J lost 8; bases outside the gene matches: 11. Per the germline V gene, CDR1 is SQVTM and CDR2 is ANQGSEA. CDR3 bases: TGCAGCGTAGATTTGGACAGGGGGCGACTAGGCTACACCTTC. As protein: CSVDLDRGRLGYTF.

The table lists this clone with a few counts. The CDR3 here is CATSSATGMPDNEQFF. The CDR3 DNA reads as TGTGCCACCAGCAGCGCCACAGGGATGCCTGACAATGAGCAGTTCTTC. The gene calls are TRBV15 and TRBJ2-1, with D tentatively TRBD1 (6 bases). Trimming left V 3 bases short and J 5 bases short, with 17 bases between. The CDR3 has 16 residues. The germline V gene encodes CDR1 LNHNV and CDR2 YYDKDF (reference sequence).

The chain is built from TRBV4-1 and TRBJ2-5; D possibly corresponds to TRBD2 (5 bases). The CDR3 runs 16 residues. Trimming removed 5 bases from V and 3 bases from J, with 19 bases in between. Germline-derived CDR1 and CDR2 are MGHRA and YSYEKL. The DNA of the CDR3 is TGCGCCAGCAGCTATTATGGTCGGGGTCAGGAAGAGACCCAGTACTTC. Its protein is CASSYYGRGQEETQYF.

This clone was detected only a few times. CDR3 DNA sequence: TGTGCCAGCAGCGGGAGAGACACGTACTCTGGAAACACCATATATTTT. Protein product: CASSGRDTYSGNTIYF. This sequence joins TRBV9 and TRBJ1-3; unclear D gene. The V gene's germline CDR1 is SGDLS and CDR2 YYNGEE. V was pared by 3 bases and J by 0 bases, with 13 bases between. CDR3 size: 16 residues.

As DNA, the CDR3 is TGTGCCAGCAGTCGTCCGGGACAGGGGGCGCGGGGCTACACCTTC. Its translation: CASSRPGQGARGYTF. The chain carries TRBV25-1 and TRBJ1-2; 12 positions match TRBD1. The CDR3 totals 15 residues. V was clipped by 5 bases and J by 8 bases; unmatched bases: 9. Germline V lookup: CDR1 MGHDK, CDR2 SYGVNS.

This sequence joins TRBV5-4 and TRBJ2-7, with D possibly called TRBD1 or TRBD2 (5 bases each). The CDR3 is made up of 14 amino acids. The germline V gene encodes CDR1 SGHNT and CDR2 YYREEE (reference sequence). Trimming pared 0 bases from V and 5 bases from J, leaving 12 bases between. The DNA for the CDR3 is TGTGCCAGCAGCTTGGCCGGGACCACACACGAGCAGTACTTC. This codes for CASSLAGTTHEQYF.

In its sample, this clone was seen a few times. This chain connects TRBV5-1 to TRBJ2-5; a weak D match, TRBD1 (5 bases). The CDR3 is 13 residues long. V was pared by 8 bases and J by 1 base, with 12 bases between. Germline V CDR1 and CDR2: SGHRS, YFSETQ. DNA of the CDR3: TGCGCCAGTATGAACAGGTTCCAAGAGACCCAGTACTTC. Residues: CASMNRFQETQYF.

This clone was seen a handful of times. V gene TRBV2 combines with J gene TRBJ2-7; D not resolved. V lost 8 bases to trimming and J lost 2 bases, with 10 bases between them. The CDR3 runs 12 residues. Germline V gene sequence: CDR1 SNHLY, CDR2 FYNNEI. This chain's CDR3 is CASRPNTYEQYF. The CDR3 DNA follows: TGTGCCAGCCGTCCCAACACCTACGAGCAGTACTTC.

This clone has a count of ten or more. This rearrangement joins TRBV4-2 to TRBJ2-6; 8 nucleotides align to TRBD1. Germline trimming cut 4 bases from V and 0 bases from J; bases unmatched to any gene: 2. Germline loops: CDR1 LGHNA, CDR2 YNFKEQ. The CDR3 runs 16 residues. Written as DNA, the CDR3 is TGTGCCAGCAGCCGACAGGGGACCTCTGGGGCCAACGTCCTGACTTTC. Residues: CASSRQGTSGANVLTF.

V is TRBV18 and J is TRBJ2-7, with 7 bases aligning to TRBD1. In germline, CDR1 is KGHSH, CDR2 LQKENI. The CDR3 totals 14 residues. V lost 3 bases, J lost 5 bases, and 7 bases stayed unmatched. In DNA, the CDR3 is TGTGCCAGCTCACCGCCGGGACAGACCCACGAGCAGTACTTC. Residues: CASSPPGQTHEQYF.

The rearrangement links TRBV29-1 to TRBJ2-7, with 10 bases that match TRBD1. Trimming took 6 bases from V and 3 from J; bases not matched to a gene: 8. CDR1 and CDR2 (germline): SQVTM, ANQGSEA. There are 14 residues in the CDR3. The CDR3 bases are TGCAGCGTAGTCGACAGGGGGCGCTTCTACGAGCAGTACTTC. As protein: CSVVDRGRFYEQYF.

This clone was seen more than once but under ten times. The J gene is TRBJ2-7, the V gene TRBV14, with 8 bases lining up with TRBD1. Germline V gene data show CDR1 as SGHDN and CDR2 as FVKESK. The junction had 6 bases not matched to a gene; V was cut back by 4 bases and J by 1 base. This CDR3 is 15 amino acids long. CDR3 loop: CASSPGGAGSYEQYF. The CDR3, as DNA: TGTGCCAGCAGCCCAGGGGGCGCGGGATCCTACGAGCAGTACTTC.

The chain joins TRBV7-9 to TRBJ2-3; no clear D gene. The V end lost 10 bases, the J end lost 0 bases, and 23 bases lay between the germline ends. Germline V lookup: CDR1 SEHNR, CDR2 FQNEAQ (reference sequence). The CDR3 is made up of 17 amino acids. CDR3 protein: CATARFKAGGSTDTQYF. The CDR3 region has the DNA TGTGCCACAGCTCGGTTCAAGGCAGGCGGAAGCACAGATACGCAGTATTTT.

The chain uses TRBV28 and TRBJ1-5; D is undetermined. The germline V gene encodes CDR1 MDHEN and CDR2 SYDVKM. The CDR3 is made up of 14 amino acids. Trimming took 2 bases from V and 4 from J, leaving 9 bases between them. CDR3 in DNA: TGTGCCAGCAGTTTAGAGGTTGTTAATCAGCCCCAGCATTTT. Translating it yields CASSLEVVNQPQHF.

This clone has a count of ten or more. The chain is built from TRBV14 and TRBJ2-1; D is ambiguous. The germline CDR1 and CDR2 sequences are SGHDN and FVKESK. Trimming removed 7 bases at V and 5 bases at J, with 18 bases between. This CDR3 has 15 amino acids. CDR3 region: CASTPQGKGNNEQFF. The CDR3 region has the DNA TGTGCCAGCACGCCCCAAGGGAAGGGAAACAATGAGCAGTTCTTC.

This clone was observed a few times. The gene calls are TRBV12-5 and TRBJ1-1; the match to TRBD1 covers 9 bases. There are 14 residues in the CDR3. J gave up 5 bases and V 6 bases, and 7 bases lay outside the gene matches. From germline, CDR1 is LGHNT and CDR2 FRNRAP. This CDR3 reads CASGIGQGRTEAFF. CDR3 nucleotide sequence: TGTGCTAGTGGGATAGGACAGGGGAGAACTGAAGCTTTCTTT.

V is TRBV27 and J is TRBJ2-2; D tentatively reads TRBD1 or TRBD2 (5 bases each). The CDR3 sequence is 15 residues long. CDR1 and CDR2 from the germline V gene are MNHEY and SMNVEV (reference sequence). V was trimmed by 4 bases and J by 3 bases, leaving 12 bases between them. In DNA, the CDR3 is TGTGCCAGCAGTTCGCCGGGACGGGACACCGGGGAGCTGTTTTTT. It codes for CASSSPGRDTGELFF.

This clone was counted between two and nine times. J is TRBJ1-2 and V is TRBV28; D may be TRBD1 (5 bases). CDR3 length: 13 residues. Trimming took 6 bases from V and 4 from J, leaving 12 bases between them. Germline V CDR1 and CDR2: MDHEN, SYDVKM. The CDR3 protein is CASREEGFYGYTF. The CDR3 DNA reads as TGTGCCAGCAGAGAGGAGGGGTTCTATGGCTACACCTTC.